A single sample gave rise to the 4 T cell receptor beta chains below, sequenced in a study of Ad26.COV2.S vaccination and SARS-CoV-2 variants. The treatment denotes: about 20 received Ad26.COV2.S at low or high dose, single or two shots; roughly five received placebo; per-sample allocation not given. At day 63 after the first vaccine or placebo injection, samples were drawn. Some clones are missing from TCRdb's copy, which holds only in-frame ones; the method was immunoSEQ multiplex PCR. The data show about 400,000 clones, about 80% seen once. The input for sequencing was peripheral blood, taken in a trial of Ad26.COV2.S vaccine versus placebo. The receptors were sampled from a person aged 18 to 65 who received the Ad26.COV2.S COVID-19 vaccine or a placebo.

This chain links TRBV6-5 with TRBJ1-1; tentatively, D is TRBD1 (6 bases). The CDR3 length is 15 residues. Looked up from germline, CDR1 is MNHEY and CDR2 is SVGAGI. V lost 5 bases and J lost 10, with 23 bases in between. The CDR3 protein is CASSNTNRVHPAAFF. CDR3 bases: TGTGCCAGCAGTAATACCAACAGGGTCCACCCTGCAGCTTTCTTT.

The V and J genes are TRBV18 and TRBJ2-1; D remains ambiguous. CDR1 KGHSH and CDR2 LQKENI come from the germline V gene. Trimming removed 3 bases from V and 4 bases from J, with 13 bases in between. The CDR3 is 15 amino acids. CDR3 sequence reads: CASSPPSPQYNEQFF. The CDR3 nucleotides read TGTGCCAGCTCACCGCCCTCCCCCCAATACAATGAGCAGTTCTTC.

J is TRBJ2-1 and V is TRBV7-9; 9 bases match TRBD2. The CDR3 is 16 residues long. Germline CDR1 SEHNR, CDR2 FQNEAQ (reference sequence). V lost 5 bases and J lost 4; bases outside the gene matches: 9. The CDR3 region has the DNA TGTGCCAGCAGCCCTAGCGGGACAGCTTCTTACAATGAGCAGTTCTTC. Translating it yields CASSPSGTASYNEQFF.

The chain recombines TRBV9 with TRBJ2-6, with no clear D. The CDR3 covers 16 residues. In germline, CDR1 is SGDLS, CDR2 YYNGEE. Trimming took off 2 bases at V and 1 base at J, with 10 bases between the two ends. CDR3 bases: TGTGCCAGCAGCGTTCAATCTATATCTGGGGCCAACGTCCTGACTTTC. Encoded protein: CASSVQSISGANVLTF.